Presented here are 13 T cell receptor beta chains from one specimen sequenced in a study of blood T cells in healthy people across ages. Next came a second PCR, run for 7 to 11 cycles, which used a sample-barcoded 5' primer along with a J-beta primer mix. TCRdb re-analysed the 5' RACE reads in MiXCR, keeping a single row per CDR3 protein. This table holds 1.5 million to 2 million distinct CDR3 sequences, around half found once. Sequenced material: blood. All receptors derive from a woman between 35 and 50 years old in good health.

CDR3 residues: CASSQREFEDTQYF. CDR3 DNA: TGCGCCAGCAGCCAACGAGAGTTTGAAGATACGCAGTATTTT. This rearrangement joins TRBV4-3 to TRBJ2-3; D gene ambiguous. Germline CDR1 LGHNA, CDR2 YSLEER. V lost 2 bases and J lost 5, with 11 bases in between. The CDR3 totals 14 residues.

This clonotype was seen more than once but under ten times. The rearrangement links TRBV28 to TRBJ2-7, with TRBD1 as a possible D gene (7 bases). The CDR3 is made up of 15 amino acids. Germline CDR1 MDHEN, CDR2 SYDVKM. Deletions cut 6 bases from V and 7 bases from J, with 22 bases between. CDR3 sequence: CASSSGAGTAGEQYF. CDR3 nucleotide sequence: TGTGCCAGCAGCTCTGGGGCGGGGACAGCCGGGGAGCAGTACTTC.

The chain carries TRBV4-1 and TRBJ2-7; TRBD2 matches 9 bases. The CDR3 sequence is 15 residues long. Germline V gene data show CDR1 as MGHRA and CDR2 as YSYEKL. After removal of 1 base from V and 1 base from J, the junction contained 2 bases not matched to a gene. CDR3 loop: CASSQGTSASYEQYF. CDR3 nucleotide sequence: TGCGCCAGCAGCCAAGGGACTAGCGCATCCTACGAGCAGTACTTC.

This chain links TRBV20-1 with TRBJ2-3; TRBD2 matches 13 bases. The CDR3 is 14 amino acids. V lost 5 bases, J lost 6 bases, and 5 bases stayed unmatched. Germline CDR1 DFQATT, CDR2 SNEGSKA (reference sequence). CDR3 nucleotides: TGCAGTGCTGATACTAGCGGGGGGGGCGATACGCAGTATTTT. Its translation is CSADTSGGGDTQYF.

The chain recombines TRBV11-1 with TRBJ2-1; D ambiguous. CDR1 SGHAT and CDR2 FQDESV come from the germline V gene (reference sequence). V lost 1 base and J lost 1, with 8 bases in between. This CDR3 spans 15 amino acids. The CDR3 spells CASSLETESYNEQFF. For the CDR3, the DNA is TGTGCCAGCAGCTTAGAAACGGAGTCCTACAATGAGCAGTTCTTC.

The V call is TRBV3-1, the J call TRBJ2-5; D call uncertain. This CDR3 has 17 amino acids. The V gene lost 0 bases and the J gene lost 1 base, with 15 bases spanning the gap. Germline CDR1 is LGHDT and CDR2 is YNNKEL (reference sequence). This CDR3 reads CASSQDPGGGVQETQYF. The CDR3 DNA follows: TGTGCCAGCAGCCAAGATCCGGGTGGCGGAGTCCAAGAGACCCAGTACTTC.

V usage is TRBV5-1 and J usage is TRBJ1-4; 7 positions agree with TRBD1. V trimming: 0 bases; J trimming: 3 bases; junction bases outside the gene matches: 14. The CDR3 spans 19 residues. Germline-derived CDR1 and CDR2 are SGHRS and YFSETQ. The CDR3 sequence: CASSLGRNPPGQPNEKLFF. The CDR3 nucleotides are TGCGCCAGCAGCTTGGGCCGCAACCCTCCGGGACAGCCTAATGAAAAACTGTTTTTT.

The chain recombines TRBV12-5 with TRBJ2-1; TRBD2 matches at 8 bases. CDR3 length: 12 residues. The junction had 0 bases not matched to a gene; V was cut back by 3 bases and J by 8 bases. From germline, CDR1 is LGHNT and CDR2 FRNRAP. CDR3 amino acids: CASGFGGDEQFF. The CDR3 nucleotides read TGTGCTAGTGGTTTCGGGGGGGATGAGCAGTTCTTC.

This clonotype was observed a few times. The V gene is TRBV10-3, the J gene TRBJ2-7, with 7 bases matching TRBD1. This CDR3 is built from 15 residues. Germline trimming cut 3 bases from V and 0 bases from J; bases unmatched to any gene: 5. Germline assignment: CDR1 ENHRY and CDR2 SYGVKD. This chain's CDR3 is CAISDDRAYSYEQYF. CDR3 nucleotide sequence: TGTGCCATCAGTGACGACAGGGCCTACTCCTACGAGCAGTACTTC.

This clonotype was found a few times. The gene calls are TRBV28 and TRBJ2-3; 7 bases are a match to TRBD1. Germline V CDR1 and CDR2: MDHEN, SYDVKM. Trimming removed 11 bases from V and 3 bases from J; junction bases left unmatched: 8. The CDR3 loop spans 13 amino acids. The CDR3 protein is CAARDSRTDTQYF. The DNA for the CDR3 is TGTGCCGCCCGGGACAGCCGGACAGATACGCAGTATTTT.

This rearrangement joins TRBV5-1 to TRBJ2-1; 14 nucleotides line up with TRBD2. The V segment lost 3 bases and the J segment 3 bases; nucleotides outside the gene matches: 5. CDR3 size: 17 residues. Per germline, CDR1 SGHRS and CDR2 YFSETQ. The CDR3, as DNA: TGCGCCAGCAGCTCGGGACTAGCGGGGGCTTACTACAATGAGCAGTTCTTC. Protein: CASSSGLAGAYYNEQFF.

The chain carries TRBV29-1 and TRBJ2-3; D remains ambiguous. CDR3 length: 14 amino acids. Looked up from germline, CDR1 is SQVTM and CDR2 is ANQGSEA. Trimming stripped 6 bases from V and 5 bases from J, with 18 bases between. This CDR3 reads CSVISGGVGDTQYF. In nucleotides, the CDR3 is TGCAGCGTAATATCAGGTGGTGTGGGAGATACGCAGTATTTT.

The chain recombines TRBV5-1 with TRBJ2-3; 8 bases map to TRBD1. This CDR3 region has 16 residues. Germline values: CDR1 SGHRS, CDR2 YFSETQ. The V gene end was trimmed by 4 bases and the J gene end by 5 bases; junction bases not matched to a gene: 12. The CDR3, as DNA: TGCGCCAGCAGCCGAGGGGATGGACAGGGTGAAGATACGCAGTATTTT. Its protein product is CASSRGDGQGEDTQYF. Together with reference TRBV5-1 and TRBJ2-3, the CDR3 gives the full variable domain: KAGVTQTPRYLIKTRGQQVTLSCSPISGHRSVSWYQQTPGQGLQFLFEYFSETQRNKGNFPGRFSGRQFSNSRSEMNVSTLELGDSALYLCASSRGDGQGEDTQYFGPGTRLTVL.